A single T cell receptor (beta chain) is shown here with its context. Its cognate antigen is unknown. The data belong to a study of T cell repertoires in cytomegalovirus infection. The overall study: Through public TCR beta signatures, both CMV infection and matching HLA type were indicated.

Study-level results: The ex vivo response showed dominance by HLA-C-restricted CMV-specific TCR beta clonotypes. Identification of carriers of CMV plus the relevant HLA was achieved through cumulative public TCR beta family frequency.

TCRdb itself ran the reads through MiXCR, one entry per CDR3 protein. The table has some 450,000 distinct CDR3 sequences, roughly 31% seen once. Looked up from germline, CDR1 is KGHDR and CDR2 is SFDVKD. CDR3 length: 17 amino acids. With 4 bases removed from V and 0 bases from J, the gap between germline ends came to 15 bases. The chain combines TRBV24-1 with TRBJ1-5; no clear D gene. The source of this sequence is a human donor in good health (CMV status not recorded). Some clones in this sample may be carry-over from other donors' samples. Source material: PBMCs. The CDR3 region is CATSEGFLQSSNQPQHF. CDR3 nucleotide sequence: TGTGCCACCAGTGAAGGTTTTTTGCAGTCTAGCAATCAGCCCCAGCATTTT.